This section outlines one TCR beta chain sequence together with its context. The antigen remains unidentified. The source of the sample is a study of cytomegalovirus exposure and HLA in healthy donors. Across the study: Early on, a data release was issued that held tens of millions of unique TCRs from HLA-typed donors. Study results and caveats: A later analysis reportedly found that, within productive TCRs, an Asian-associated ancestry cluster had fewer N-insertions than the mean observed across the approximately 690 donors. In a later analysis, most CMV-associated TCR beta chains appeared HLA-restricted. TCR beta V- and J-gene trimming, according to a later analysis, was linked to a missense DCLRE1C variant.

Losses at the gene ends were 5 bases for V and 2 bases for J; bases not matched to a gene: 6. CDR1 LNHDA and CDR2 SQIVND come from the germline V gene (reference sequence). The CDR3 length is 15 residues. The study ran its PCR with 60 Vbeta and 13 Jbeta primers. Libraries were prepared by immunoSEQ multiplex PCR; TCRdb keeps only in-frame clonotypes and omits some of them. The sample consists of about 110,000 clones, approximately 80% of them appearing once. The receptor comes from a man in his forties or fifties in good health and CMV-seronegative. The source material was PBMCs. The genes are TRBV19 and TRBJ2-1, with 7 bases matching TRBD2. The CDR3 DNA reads TGTGCCAGTAGTTTGGGCGGGGGTACCTACAATGAGCAGTTCTTC. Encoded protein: CASSLGGGTYNEQFF.